This entry lists 21 T cell receptor beta chains sequenced from one sample in a study of blood T cell repertoires in COVID-19. TCRdb keeps only in-frame clones here, not all; method: immunoSEQ multiplex PCR. The sample consists of about 130,000 clones, around four fifths of them appearing once. Sequenced sample: peripheral blood. Source of these receptors: a man aged 60 to 69 who had recovered from COVID-19.

In its sample, this clone was seen once. V gene TRBV5-1 combines with J gene TRBJ1-3, with a tentative D call TRBD1 (5 bases). This CDR3 has 15 amino acids. Germline values: CDR1 SGHRS, CDR2 YFSETQ. Trimming stripped 0 bases from V and 2 bases from J, with 9 bases between. The CDR3 sequence is CASSLAGGAGNTIYF. The CDR3 coding sequence is TGCGCCAGCAGCTTGGCCGGAGGGGCTGGAAACACCATATATTTT.

The rearrangement links TRBV28 to TRBJ1-1; possible D gene TRBD1, 5 bases. Germline V gene sequence: CDR1 MDHEN, CDR2 SYDVKM. V was shortened by 7 bases and J by 0 bases, with 18 bases between the two germline ends. The CDR3 length is 16 residues. The CDR3 DNA follows: TGTGCCAGCAATTCTTATATGGGGGGGGTGAACACTGAAGCTTTCTTT. Protein sequence: CASNSYMGGVNTEAFF.

CDR3 bases: TGTGCCAGCAGCCAAGATTTTGGCAGGGCCCAGACCCAGTACTTC. It specifies CASSQDFGRAQTQYF. The chain uses TRBV14 and TRBJ2-5; a weak D match, TRBD1 (5 bases). The V gene lost 0 bases and the J gene lost 6 bases, with 14 bases spanning the gap. Germline CDR1 SGHDN, CDR2 FVKESK. The CDR3 extends over 15 amino acids.

DNA for the CDR3: TGTGCCAGCAGCTTAGGCGGGAGTGACATTCAGTACTTC. Translating it yields CASSLGGSDIQYF. V usage is TRBV11-3 and J usage is TRBJ2-4; 7 bases are shared with TRBD2. V lost 1 base and J lost 8; bases outside the gene matches: 2. Germline CDR1 and CDR2: SGHNT and YENEEA. This CDR3 is 13 amino acids long. The full variable domain, its missing parts supplied by reference TRBV11-3 and TRBJ2-4, is EAGVVQSPRYKIIEKKQPVAFWCNPISGHNTLYWYLQNLGQGPELLIRYENEEAVDDSQLPKDRFSAERLKGVDSTLKIQPAELGDSAVYLCASSLGGSDIQYFGAGTRLSVL.

The V gene is TRBV2, the J gene TRBJ2-1, with 8 nucleotides matching TRBD2. V was clipped by 1 base and J by 5 bases; unmatched bases: 1. This CDR3 is 14 amino acids long. Germline CDR1 SNHLY, CDR2 FYNNEI. CDR3 coding DNA: TGTGCCAGCAGTGAAGGGACTAGCCACAATGAGCAGTTCTTC. This encodes CASSEGTSHNEQFF.

The chain recombines TRBV7-8 with TRBJ2-2; 7 bases line up with TRBD1. CDR1 and CDR2 from the germline V gene are SGHVS and FQNEAQ. CDR3 length: 16 residues. V was clipped by 5 bases and J by 5 bases; unmatched bases: 11. CDR3 loop: CASSRAGTASTGELFF. CDR3 in DNA: TGTGCCAGCAGCCGAGCCGGGACAGCCAGTACCGGGGAGCTGTTTTTT.

This chain joins TRBV2 and TRBJ2-7; 7 bases align to TRBD2. V was pared by 6 bases and J by 4 bases, with 9 bases of the junction left unmatched. Germline loops: CDR1 SNHLY, CDR2 FYNNEI. This CDR3 contains 14 residues. Here the CDR3 reads CASRGRAILYEQYF. DNA for the CDR3: TGTGCCAGCAGAGGGAGGGCCATTTTGTACGAGCAGTACTTC.

The chain links TRBV19 to TRBJ1-1; no clear D. CDR3 size: 14 residues. Germline CDR1 is LNHDA and CDR2 is SQIVND (reference sequence). V was clipped by 1 base and J by 5 bases, with 11 bases between them. CDR3: CASSIAVRETEAFF. The CDR3 DNA follows: TGTGCCAGTAGTATAGCGGTACGAGAGACTGAAGCTTTCTTT.

The rearrangement links TRBV6-5 to TRBJ1-2, with D maybe TRBD1 (5 bases). Trimming left V 6 bases short and J 1 base short, with 15 bases between. The CDR3 consists of 15 residues. Germline values: CDR1 MNHEY, CDR2 SVGAGI. For the CDR3, the DNA is TGTGCCAGCAGCGAGGGTGGGGGACTTAACTATGGCTACACCTTC. The encoded protein is CASSEGGGLNYGYTF.

This clone has only one observation. V and J are TRBV9 and TRBJ2-1, with 10 bases matching TRBD2. Looked up from germline, CDR1 is SGDLS and CDR2 is YYNGEE. CDR3 size: 15 residues. The V gene end was trimmed by 3 bases and the J gene end by 7 bases; junction bases not matched to a gene: 7. CDR3 nucleotides: TGTGCCAGCAGCGCGGGCAATAGCGGGAGGAATGAGCAGTTCTTC. Translated: CASSAGNSGRNEQFF.

The chain is built from TRBV28 and TRBJ2-7; 7 bases are a match to TRBD1. With V trimmed by 6 bases and J by 5 bases, 4 bases remained unmatched. CDR3 length: 12 amino acids. The germline V gene has CDR1 MDHEN and CDR2 SYDVKM. In nucleotides, the CDR3 is TGTGCCAGCAGCACACAGGGGAACGAGCAGTACTTC. This encodes CASSTQGNEQYF.

This clone was recorded once. V is TRBV11-2 and J is TRBJ1-1; 9 bases agree with TRBD1. Losses at the gene ends were 6 bases for V and 5 bases for J; bases not matched to a gene: 7. The CDR3 spans 14 residues. CDR1 and CDR2 (germline): SGHAT, FQNNGV. The CDR3 DNA sequence: TGTGCCAGCAGTCGGGACAGGGTTGGTACTGAAGCTTTCTTT. Residues: CASSRDRVGTEAFF.

The genes are TRBV30 and TRBJ2-5; D might be TRBD1 (6 bases). The CDR3 has 14 residues. V gave up 4 bases and J gave up 5 bases, with 17 bases separating them. The V gene's germline CDR1 is GTSNPN and CDR2 SVGIG (reference sequence). The CDR3: CAWNMGAGMETQYF. The CDR3, as DNA: TGTGCCTGGAATATGGGGGCGGGTATGGAGACCCAGTACTTC. The variable domain in full, with the rest retrieved from reference TRBV30 and TRBJ2-5, is SQTIHQWPATLVQPVGSPLSLECTVEGTSNPNLYWYRQAAGRGLQLLFYSVGIGQISSEVPQNLSASRPQDRQFILSSKKLLLSDSGFYLCAWNMGAGMETQYFGPGTRLLVL.

V is TRBV14 and J is TRBJ2-7; 12 nucleotides match TRBD2. Germline values: CDR1 SGHDN, CDR2 FVKESK. V trimming: 3 bases; J trimming: 1 base; junction bases outside the gene matches: 4. This CDR3 comprises 16 residues. DNA of the CDR3: TGTGCCAGCAGCCAGAGACTAGCGGGAGCTTCCTACGAGCAGTACTTC. Protein product: CASSQRLAGASYEQYF.

The V call is TRBV7-2, the J call TRBJ2-3, with 11 bases matching TRBD1. In germline, CDR1 is SGHTA, CDR2 FQGNSA. Trimming took 3 bases from V and 5 from J; bases not matched to a gene: 10. The CDR3 runs to 17 residues. This chain's CDR3 is CASSFGQGAIIGDTQYF. The CDR3 nucleotides read TGTGCCAGCAGCTTCGGACAGGGGGCCATAATAGGAGATACGCAGTATTTT.

The CDR3 region is CASSIGETAGGHEQFF. The CDR3, as DNA: TGTGCCAGTAGTATAGGGGAAACAGCGGGGGGGCATGAGCAGTTCTTC. The chain couples TRBV19 to TRBJ2-1; 10 bases match TRBD2. V dropped 1 base and J dropped 8; count of bases not matched to a gene: 8. This CDR3 contains 16 residues. Germline loops: CDR1 LNHDA, CDR2 SQIVND (reference sequence).

CDR3: CASSPLSGGEKLFF. CDR3 sequence (DNA): TGTGCCAGCTCACCCCTCTCGGGGGGGGAAAAACTGTTTTTT. The chain joins TRBV18 to TRBJ1-4, with a weak D call TRBD1 (5 bases). This CDR3 contains 14 residues. Per germline, CDR1 KGHSH and CDR2 LQKENI. V gave up 3 bases and J gave up 8 bases, with 13 bases separating them.

The rearrangement joins TRBV5-1 to TRBJ2-7, with D possibly TRBD1 on 5 matching bases. Germline CDR1 SGHRS, CDR2 YFSETQ. This CDR3 has 14 amino acids. Trimming stripped 0 bases from V and 6 bases from J, with 13 bases between. This CDR3 is CASSLDGPRGEQYF. The CDR3 nucleotides read TGCGCCAGCAGCTTGGATGGGCCTAGGGGCGAGCAGTACTTC.

The chain has TRBV6-5 and TRBJ2-1; the match to TRBD1 covers 9 bases. The CDR3 is 14 residues long. CDR1 is MNHEY and CDR2 is SVGAGI in the germline V gene. Trimming took 8 bases from V and 2 from J; bases not matched to a gene: 4. The CDR3 spells CASRGQGTYNEQFF. CDR3 nucleotide sequence: TGTGCCAGCCGCGGACAGGGGACCTACAATGAGCAGTTCTTC.

This clone has ten or more counts. This chain uses TRBV3-1 (or the pseudogene TRBV3-2) with TRBJ1-1; D is unclear. CDR3 length: 12 amino acids. V lost 6 bases and J 4 bases, leaving 9 bases between the germline ends. Germline CDR1 reads LGHDT; CDR2 reads YNNKEL (reference sequence). The CDR3 is CASRAEGTEAFF. The CDR3 nucleotides are TGTGCCAGCAGGGCAGAGGGCACTGAAGCTTTCTTT.

This chain uses TRBV5-6 with TRBJ1-2; perhaps TRBD1 as D (5 bases). Germline-derived CDR1 and CDR2 are SGHDT and YYEEEE. The CDR3 covers 17 residues. The V gene lost 4 bases and the J gene lost 1 base, with 20 bases spanning the gap. CDR3 amino acids: CASSPKPGRVLNYGYTF. The CDR3 nucleotides read TGTGCCAGCAGCCCCAAACCAGGGAGGGTACTTAACTATGGCTACACCTTC.